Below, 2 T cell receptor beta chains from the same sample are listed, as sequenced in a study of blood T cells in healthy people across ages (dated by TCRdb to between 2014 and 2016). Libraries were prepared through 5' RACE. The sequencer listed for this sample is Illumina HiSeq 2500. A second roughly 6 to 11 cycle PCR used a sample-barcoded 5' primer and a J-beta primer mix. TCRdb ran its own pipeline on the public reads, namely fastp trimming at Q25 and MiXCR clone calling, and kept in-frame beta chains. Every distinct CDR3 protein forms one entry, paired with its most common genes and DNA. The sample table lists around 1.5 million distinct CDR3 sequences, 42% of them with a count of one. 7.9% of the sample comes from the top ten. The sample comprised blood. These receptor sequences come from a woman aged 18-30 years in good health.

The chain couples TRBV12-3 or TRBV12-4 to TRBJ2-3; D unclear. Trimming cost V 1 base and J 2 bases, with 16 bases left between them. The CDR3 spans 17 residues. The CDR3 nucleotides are TGTGCCAGCAGTTTAGGCCTAGGCTGGAGAGACACAGATACGCAGTATTTT. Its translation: CASSLGLGWRDTDTQYF.

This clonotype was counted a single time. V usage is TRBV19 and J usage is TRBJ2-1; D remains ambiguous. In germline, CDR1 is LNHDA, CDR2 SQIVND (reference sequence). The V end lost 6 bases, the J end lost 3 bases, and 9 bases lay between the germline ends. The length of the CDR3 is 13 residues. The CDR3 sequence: CASRPADYNEQFF. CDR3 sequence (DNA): TGTGCCAGTAGACCCGCTGACTACAATGAGCAGTTCTTC.